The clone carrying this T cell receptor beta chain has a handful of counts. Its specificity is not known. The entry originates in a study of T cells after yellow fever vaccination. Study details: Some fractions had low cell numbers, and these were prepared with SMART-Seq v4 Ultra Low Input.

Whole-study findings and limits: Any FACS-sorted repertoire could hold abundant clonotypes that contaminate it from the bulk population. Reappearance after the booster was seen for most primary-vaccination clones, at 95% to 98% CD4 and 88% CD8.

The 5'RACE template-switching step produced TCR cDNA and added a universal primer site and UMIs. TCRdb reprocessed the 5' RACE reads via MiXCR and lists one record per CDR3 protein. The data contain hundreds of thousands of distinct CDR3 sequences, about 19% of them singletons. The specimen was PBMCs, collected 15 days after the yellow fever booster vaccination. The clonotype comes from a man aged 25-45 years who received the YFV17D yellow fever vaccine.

CDR3 coding DNA: TGTGCCAGCAGCCCAATCTTCTCCGAGCAGTACTTC. Amino acid sequence: CASSPIFSEQYF. This sequence joins TRBV11-1 and TRBJ2-7; no definite D call. From germline, CDR1 is SGHAT and CDR2 FQDESV (reference sequence). The CDR3 contains 12 residues. The V end lost 5 bases, the J end lost 6 bases, and 11 bases lay between the germline ends.